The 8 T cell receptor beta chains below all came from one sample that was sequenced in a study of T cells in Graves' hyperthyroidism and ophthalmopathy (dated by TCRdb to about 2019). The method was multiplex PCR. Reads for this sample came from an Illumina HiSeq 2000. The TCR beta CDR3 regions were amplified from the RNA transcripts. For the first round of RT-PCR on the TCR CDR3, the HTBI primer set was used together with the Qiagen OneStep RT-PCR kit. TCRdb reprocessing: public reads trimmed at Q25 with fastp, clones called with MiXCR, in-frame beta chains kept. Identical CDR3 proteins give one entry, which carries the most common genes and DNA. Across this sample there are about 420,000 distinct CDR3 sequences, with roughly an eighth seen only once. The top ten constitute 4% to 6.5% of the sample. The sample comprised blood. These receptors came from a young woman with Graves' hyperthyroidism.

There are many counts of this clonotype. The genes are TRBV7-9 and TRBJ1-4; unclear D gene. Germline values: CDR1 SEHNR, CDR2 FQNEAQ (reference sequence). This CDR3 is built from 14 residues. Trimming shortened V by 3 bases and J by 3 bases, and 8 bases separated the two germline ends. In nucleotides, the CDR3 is TGTGCCAGCAGCTTCTTTGGATCTAATGAAAAACTGTTTTTT. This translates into CASSFFGSNEKLFF.

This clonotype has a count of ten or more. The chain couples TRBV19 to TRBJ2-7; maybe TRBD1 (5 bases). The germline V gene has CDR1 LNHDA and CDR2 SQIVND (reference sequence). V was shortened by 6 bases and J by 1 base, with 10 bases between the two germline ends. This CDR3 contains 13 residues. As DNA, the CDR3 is TGTGCCAGTAGCGCACAGGCATCCTACGAGCAGTACTTC. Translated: CASSAQASYEQYF.

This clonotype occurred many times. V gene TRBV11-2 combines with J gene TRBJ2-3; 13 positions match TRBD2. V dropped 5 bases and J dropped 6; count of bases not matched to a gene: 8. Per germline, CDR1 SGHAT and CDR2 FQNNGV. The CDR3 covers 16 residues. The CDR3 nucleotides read TGTGCCAGCAGCCCCATAGGACTAGCGGGAGTTGATACGCAGTATTTT. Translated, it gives CASSPIGLAGVDTQYF. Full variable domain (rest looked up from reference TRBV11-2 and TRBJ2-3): EAGVAQSPRYKIIEKRQSVAFWCNPISGHATLYWYQQILGQGPKLLIQFQNNGVVDDSQLPKDRFSAERLKGVDSTLKIQPAKLEDSAVYLCASSPIGLAGVDTQYFGPGTRLTVL.

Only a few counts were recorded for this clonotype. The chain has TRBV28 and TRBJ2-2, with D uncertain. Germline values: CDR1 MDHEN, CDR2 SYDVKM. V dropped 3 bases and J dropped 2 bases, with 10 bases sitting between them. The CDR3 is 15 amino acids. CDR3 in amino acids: CASSFYGINTGELFF. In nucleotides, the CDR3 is TGTGCCAGCAGTTTCTACGGAATCAACACCGGGGAGCTGTTTTTT.

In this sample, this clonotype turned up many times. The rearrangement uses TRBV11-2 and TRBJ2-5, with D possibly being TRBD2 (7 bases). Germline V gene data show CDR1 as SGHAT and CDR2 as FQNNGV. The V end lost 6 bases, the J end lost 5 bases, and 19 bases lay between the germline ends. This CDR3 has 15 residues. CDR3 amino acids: CASSEPQGGGETQYF. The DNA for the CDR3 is TGTGCCAGCAGTGAACCTCAAGGGGGAGGGGAGACCCAGTACTTC.

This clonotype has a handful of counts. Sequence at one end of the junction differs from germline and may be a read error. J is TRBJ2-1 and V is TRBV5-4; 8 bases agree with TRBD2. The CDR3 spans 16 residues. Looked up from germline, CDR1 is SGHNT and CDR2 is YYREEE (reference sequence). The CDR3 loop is CASSLGTGTVNSGKLF. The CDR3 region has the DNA TGTGCCAGCAGCTTGGGCACCGGGACCGTGAATAGCGGGAAGTTGTTC.

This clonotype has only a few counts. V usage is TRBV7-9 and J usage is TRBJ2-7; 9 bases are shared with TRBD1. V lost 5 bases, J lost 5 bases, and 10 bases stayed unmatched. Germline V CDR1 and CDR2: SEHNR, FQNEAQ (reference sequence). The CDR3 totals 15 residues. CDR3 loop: CASSPGQGIFHEQYF. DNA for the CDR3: TGTGCCAGCAGCCCGGGACAGGGTATATTCCACGAGCAGTACTTC.

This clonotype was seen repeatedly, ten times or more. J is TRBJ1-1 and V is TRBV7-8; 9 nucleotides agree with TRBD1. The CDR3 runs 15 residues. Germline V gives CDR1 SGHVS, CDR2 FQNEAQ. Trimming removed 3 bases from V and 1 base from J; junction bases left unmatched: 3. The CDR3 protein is CASSFGTGRNTEAFF. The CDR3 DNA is TGTGCCAGCAGCTTTGGGACAGGGAGGAACACTGAAGCTTTCTTT.